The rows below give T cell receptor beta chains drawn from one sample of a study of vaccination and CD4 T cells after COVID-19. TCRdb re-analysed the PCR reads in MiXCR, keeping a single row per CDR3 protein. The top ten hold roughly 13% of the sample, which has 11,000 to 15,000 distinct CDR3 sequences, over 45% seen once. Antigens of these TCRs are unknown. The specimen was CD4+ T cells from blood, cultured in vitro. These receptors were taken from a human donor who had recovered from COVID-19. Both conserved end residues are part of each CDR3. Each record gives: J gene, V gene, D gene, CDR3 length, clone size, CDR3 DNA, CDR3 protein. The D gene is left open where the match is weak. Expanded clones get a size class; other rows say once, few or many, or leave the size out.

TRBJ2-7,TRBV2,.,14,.,TGTGCCAGCAGTGAAGTACTGGCAGTGAACGAGCAGTACTTC,CASSEVLAVNEQYF
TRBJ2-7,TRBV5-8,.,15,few,TGTGCCAGCAGCTTGGTGGGTGTCCGGAATTACGAGCAGTACTTC,CASSLVGVRNYEQYF
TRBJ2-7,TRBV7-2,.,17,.,TGTGCCAGCAGATTAGCGAAGGGGCCCTTAACCGGTGGCGAGCAGTACTTC,CASRLAKGPLTGGEQYF
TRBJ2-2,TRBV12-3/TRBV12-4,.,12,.,TGTGCCAGCAGTTTAACGTCCGGGGAGCTGTTTTTT,CASSLTSGELFF
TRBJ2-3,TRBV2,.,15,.,TGTGCCAGCAGTGAAGCCGGCCGGGGGACAGATACGCAGTATTTT,CASSEAGRGTDTQYF
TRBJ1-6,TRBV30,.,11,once,TGTGCCTGGGGACTCGGGGTCATCCTCCACTTT,CAWGLGVILHF
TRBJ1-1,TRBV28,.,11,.,TGTGCCAGCAGTTTACTTGCTGAAGCTTTCTTT,CASSLLAEAFF
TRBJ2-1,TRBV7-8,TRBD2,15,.,TGTGCCAGCAGCTTCCTACTAGCGGGACAAGGTGAGCAGTTCTTC,CASSFLLAGQGEQFF
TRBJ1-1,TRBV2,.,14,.,TGTGCCAGCAGAGGACCCAGGGGACGGACTGAAGCTTTCTTT,CASRGPRGRTEAFF
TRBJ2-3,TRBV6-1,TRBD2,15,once,TGTGCCACCCCTTCAAAGACTAGCGGGAGGGATACGCAGTATTTT,CATPSKTSGRDTQYF
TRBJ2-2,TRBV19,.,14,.,TGTGCCAGTATGTTTGCGGAAAACACCGGGGAGCTGTTTTTT,CASMFAENTGELFF
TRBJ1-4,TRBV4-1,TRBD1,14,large,TGCGCCAGCAGCCAGGACAGGGGATCAGGGAAACTGTTTTTT,CASSQDRGSGKLFF
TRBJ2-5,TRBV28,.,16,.,TGTGCCAGCAGTCCTCAGAGGGGCCCTATCCAAGAGACCCAGTACTTC,CASSPQRGPIQETQYF
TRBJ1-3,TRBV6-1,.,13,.,TGTGCCAGCATTAGTCCCTCTGGAAACACCATATATTTT,CASISPSGNTIYF
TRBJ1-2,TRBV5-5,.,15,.,TGTGCCAGCAGCTTGCAAGGAGCAGCGCATTATGGCTACACCTTC,CASSLQGAAHYGYTF
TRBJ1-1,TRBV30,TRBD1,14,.,TGTGCCTGGAGTCGGGACAGTAGCATTCCTGAAGCTTTCTTT,CAWSRDSSIPEAFF
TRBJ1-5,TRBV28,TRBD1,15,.,TGTGCCAGCACCACCGACAGGGGCTCTTGGCAGCCCCAGCATTTT,CASTTDRGSWQPQHF
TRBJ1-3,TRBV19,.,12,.,TGTGCCAGCAGGACAGTCGGAAACACCATATATTTT,CASRTVGNTIYF
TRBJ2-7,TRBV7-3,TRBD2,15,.,TGTGCCAGCAGCTTAAATCGCGGGAGTTCCTACGAGCAGTACTTC,CASSLNRGSSYEQYF
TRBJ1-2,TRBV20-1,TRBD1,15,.,TGCAGTGCCCCGGGACAGGGACACCCTAACTATGGCTACACCTTC,CSAPGQGHPNYGYTF
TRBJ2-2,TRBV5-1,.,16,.,TGCGCCAGCAGCTTGGCTGCACAGGCGAACACCGGGGAGCTGTTTTTT,CASSLAAQANTGELFF
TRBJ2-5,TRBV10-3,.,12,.,TGTGCCATCAGTGAGATGGCCCAGACCCAGTACTTC,CAISEMAQTQYF